Detailed here is one T cell receptor (beta chain). Its antigen target is currently unknown. The record has no base qualities; no much larger clone is one base away. In total, roughly 710 healthy bone marrow donors made up the cohort. At the time of sampling, all cohort members were nominally healthy, though unrecorded immune exposures were likely present. The donor was CMV seronegative and was included in the group of approximately 350 seronegative cohort members. A peripheral blood sample was collected from each donor, and TCR beta sequencing was performed on peripheral blood mononuclear cells. Genomic DNA extraction from the blood cell samples was performed with the Qiagen DNeasy Blood Extraction Kit. Receptor libraries were prepared by the immunoSEQ multiplex PCR assay. For the multiplex PCR, a mixture combining 60 forward primers for TCR Vbeta segments and 13 reverse primers for TCR Jbeta segments was used. Amplification of the CDR3 region of rearranged TCR beta genes was performed with a multiplex PCR assay on genomic DNA. Amplified TCR beta libraries were sequenced as 87-base-pair reads on the Illumina HiSeq System. In the paper's pipeline: A later analysis tallied 75 million to 95 million unique TCR beta chains across the 660 or so repertoires, and 10 million to 11 million of those chains were shared by two or more donors. Raw reads were error-corrected and collapsed into unique sequences by a nearest-neighbor algorithm in which closely related sequences were merged to remove PCR and sequencing errors. CDR3 sequences were aligned to IMGT reference sequences to assign V, D and J gene segments. For a sequence to be retained, at least a six-nucleotide match to both a V gene segment and a J gene segment was required. Rearrangements were called productive when the CDR3 lacked stop codons and stayed in frame with V and J; all others were non-productive. CDR3 was defined according to IMGT convention as the region running from the second conserved V-encoded cysteine to the conserved J-encoded phenylalanine. Sequences without an unambiguous match to a single V gene segment were excluded from the earlier analysis of several hundred of the donors. In an earlier analysis of several hundred of the donors, V segments were called functional above 56.7% productive rearrangements and were called segregating when the between-donor standard deviation exceeded 5%. A statistical classification framework was developed to diagnose cytomegalovirus status using the catalog of TCR beta chain sequences. In a later analysis, TCR nucleotide sequences were compared against IMGT/GENE-DB human TR gene sequences so that V and J genes could be assigned. A later analysis assigned CDR3 sequences and most-parsimonious VDJ recombination scenarios with the TCRdist pipeline. In a later analysis, each TCR beta chain was defined by its CDR3 amino acid sequence together with its V-gene family, and reads without a unique V-gene family were excluded. As a way to deal with suspected cross-contamination and a sequencing artifact, a later analysis dropped 450 to 600 nucleotide sequences that were highly shared and had low generation probability. A later analysis calculated a clonal expansion index for each public chain from normalized within-repertoire ranks of inferred template counts. In a later analysis, generation probabilities were computed using a VDJ recombination model fitted to out-of-frame rearrangements, and the results were checked against IGoR. Hypergeometric tests were used in a later analysis to score TCR-TCR, TCR-HLA and TCR-CMV co-occurrence, with a repertoire-size bias correction applied to the TCR pairs. A later analysis estimated false discovery rates by permuting HLA or CMV assignments 20 times. A later analysis grouped co-occurring TCRs with DBSCAN, adding TCRdist sequence similarity when clustering within HLA-allele-positive subsets. Co-occurrence clustering excluded repertoires with fewer than 30,000 or more than 120,000 public chains, plus five with anomalous nucleotide sharing. In its TCRdb copy, this immuneACCESS table keeps in-frame sequences only and misses some clones. Where compared with another copy, unresolved V genes explain less than half of these, and the others have no known cause. V and J calls and clone size follow that table, whereas D and trimming were derived from the DNA. The sample table contains 100,000 or so clones; only one count was recorded for roughly 15% of them. The ten largest clones take up roughly 0.8% of the sample.

The record originates from a study of cytomegalovirus exposure and HLA in healthy donors listed by TCRdb under 2017. As for the study more broadly: In an earlier analysis of approximately 500 of the donors, 276 Gb of sequence data and 100 million or so unique TCR beta sequences from 180 million or so T cells were reported. An earlier analysis of some 500 of the donors used high-throughput TCR beta sequencing to judge whether each TCR beta V gene segment behaved as functional or pseudogenic. In the later analysis, no new phenotypic data were used to find candidate immune exposures; instead, reliance was placed on TCR beta sequences and their occurrence across donors. The T cell repertoires of 670 or so subjects were profiled by immunosequencing and related to cytomegalovirus serostatus. All discovery cohort repertoires had been generated on a single sequencing platform. A later genetic analysis used genome-wide SNP genotypes for 398 of the 666 donors, treating that subset as a discovery cohort. Roughly 5 DR-DQ haplotypes were handled as single units for association and clustering, since linkage in the cohort was strong. Among about 370 genotyped donors of the cohort, an average of approximately 240,000 unique TCR beta nucleotide sequences was sequenced per donor, of which roughly 18% were non-productive. The number of typed donors differed by locus: about 620-640 for A, B, C, DRB1 and DQB1; approximately 520 for DQA1; 600 to 610 for DPA1; and approximately 450 for DPB1. HLA typing included class I and class II loci at four-digit resolution. A later analysis re-examined previously published TCR beta repertoires from 600 to 700 donors and added high-resolution HLA genotyping to investigate patterns of TCR occurrence. To predict cytomegalovirus infection status, the study brought together high-throughput TCR immunosequencing, statistical association of individual TCRs with disease status, and machine learning. In addition to the first cohort of roughly 670 subjects, a separate validation cohort of 130 or so different subjects was used. Donor age, sex, ethnicity and CMV serostatus were collected together with the repertoire data. An early release covering about 600 HLA-typed donors comprised approximately 300 gigabases of sequencing data and around 80 million unique TCR sequences. The study aimed to test whether signatures of past pathogen exposure could be identified by cataloging public T cell receptors. Of the roughly 400 genotyped donors, about 80% fell in the genetic ancestry cluster associated with self-reported Caucasian donors. What the research found in general, with its limitations: Over 15 rarely observed V segments, including chromosome 9 orphons, were excluded from the earlier analysis of several hundred of the donors because counts were too low. The authors suggested that the approach could potentially be extended to other disease states and immunological phenotypes. In a later analysis, TCR association rates were found to vary across HLA loci, with the most associated TCRs seen for DRB1 alleles and the fewest for HLA-C alleles. The sequencing pipeline was judged likely to have produced a cluster of highly shared sequence variants as a technical artifact. The study listed 170 or so TCR beta chains as associated with cytomegalovirus. In vitro tests confirmed that a few of the cytomegalovirus-associated TCR beta chains recognize cytomegalovirus antigens. In a later genetic analysis, a missense DCLRE1C variant was associated with V-gene and J-gene trimming of TCR beta chains, and the association was replicated in an independent cohort. Because some donors lacked HLA typing at each locus, the association tests relied only on the typed subset. The only immune exposure information available for the cohort was CMV serostatus. Only TCR beta chains were sequenced in this cohort, and the absence of alpha or paired-chain data limited detectable features. Some IMGT-functional V segments, including TRBV6-2 and TRBV6-3, could not be distinguished by the 87-base-pair reads and were therefore excluded. In a later analysis, more than 15,000 TCR beta sequences were associated with specific HLA alleles at a false discovery rate of 0.05. According to a later analysis, parvovirus B19, influenza, CMV and Epstein-Barr virus appeared linked to several top co-occurrence clusters. In a later genetic analysis, fewer N-insertions in productive TCRs were reported among donors in an Asian-associated ancestry cluster than the approximately 710-donor mean. Cytomegalovirus status was reported to be diagnosed by the classifier with high specificity and sensitivity in both the original and validation cohorts. When HLA alleles, especially DR and DQ, strongly co-occurred, attributing TCR associations to individual alleles was difficult. A further reported finding was that TCR beta sequences accurately predicted the HLA-A and HLA-B alleles for most subjects in the first cohort. The presence/absence analyses assumed that sequencing depth was roughly uniform across donors, and that assumption may not be true. Most TCR sequences were observed very rarely across donors, whereas some public TCRs were present in many individuals. An earlier analysis of 587 of the donors showed that most TCR beta V segments appeared in productive rearrangements either about 87% or about 30% of the time, which broadly matched IMGT annotations. A later analysis found that HLA-associated TCR beta chains were more clonally expanded and had lower generation probabilities than equally common non-associated chains. Most CMV-associated TCR beta chains appeared to be HLA-restricted in a later analysis, and the HLA associations seemed to be driven largely by CMV exposure. Correlated functional status among segregating V segments might reflect linkage disequilibrium, but an unknown experimental factor could not be ruled out.

CDR1 and CDR2 (MDHEN, SYDVKM) derive from the germline V gene. The CDR3 numbers 14 residues from cysteine through phenylalanine. Only CDR3 DNA remains: 42 bases, in frame from the first base. Here V drops 7 bases and J drops 2 bases, and the junction holds 8 bases not matched to any gene. The material sequenced was PBMCs. This sequence was found in a female donor in good health and CMV-seronegative. The chain couples TRBV28 to TRBJ2-7; TRBD1 aligns with 7 central bases. The DNA is TGTGCCAGCACTAGAACAGGGGTTGCCTACGAGCAGTACTTC. This codes for CASTRTGVAYEQYF.